Shown below are 21 T cell receptor beta chains from a single sample sequenced in a study of identical twins. TCRdb recomputed calls from the 5' RACE reads with MiXCR, one row per CDR3 protein. The table records about 100,000 distinct CDR3 sequences, about 5.6% of them present only once. The material sequenced was memory T cells sorted from blood. Receptors originate from a woman aged 45-59 years in good health.

This clonotype was recorded many times. The rearrangement links TRBV20-1 to TRBJ2-1, with a weak D call TRBD2 (6 bases). The CDR3 loop spans 14 amino acids. V was shortened by 2 bases and J by 5 bases, with 13 bases between the two germline ends. Looked up from germline, CDR1 is DFQATT and CDR2 is SNEGSKA (reference sequence). CDR3 sequence: CSARWGKRDNEQFF. CDR3 sequence (DNA): TGCAGTGCTAGATGGGGGAAGCGGGACAATGAGCAGTTCTTC.

Ten or more counts support this clonotype. This chain joins TRBV11-2 and TRBJ2-1, with a possible D match to TRBD2 (6 bases). This CDR3 spans 17 amino acids. Germline V gene sequence: CDR1 SGHAT, CDR2 FQNNGV. V lost 1 base, J lost 4 bases, and 17 bases lay in between. This chain's CDR3 is CASSLVELGGLYNEQFF. CDR3 DNA sequence: TGTGCCAGCAGCTTAGTTGAGTTGGGGGGTTTATACAATGAGCAGTTCTTC. The full variable domain, its missing parts supplied by reference TRBV11-2 and TRBJ2-1, is EAGVAQSPRYKIIEKRQSVAFWCNPISGHATLYWYQQILGQGPKLLIQFQNNGVVDDSQLPKDRFSAERLKGVDSTLKIQPAKLEDSAVYLCASSLVELGGLYNEQFFGPGTRLTVL.

This clonotype showed up many times. This CDR3 is CASSVGANYGYTF. The CDR3 DNA reads as TGCGCCAGCAGCGTAGGGGCAAACTATGGCTACACCTTC. The genes are TRBV5-1 and TRBJ1-2, with D perhaps TRBD1 (5 bases). Germline CDR1 SGHRS, CDR2 YFSETQ. Trimming took off 4 bases at V and 2 bases at J, with 9 bases between the two ends. The CDR3 totals 13 residues.

This clonotype was recorded many times. The J gene is TRBJ2-4, the V gene TRBV5-1, with 7 positions matching TRBD2. The junction had 6 bases not matched to a gene; V was cut back by 1 base and J by 5 bases. The CDR3 covers 15 residues. CDR1 is SGHRS and CDR2 is YFSETQ in the germline V gene. The CDR3 sequence is CASSLFAGAENIQYF. The CDR3 bases are TGCGCCAGCAGCTTGTTCGCGGGAGCGGAAAACATTCAGTACTTC.

This chain joins TRBV12-3 or TRBV12-4 and TRBJ1-2, with 8 bases identical to TRBD1. Trimming took 6 bases from V and 4 from J; bases not matched to a gene: 4. The CDR3 loop spans 13 amino acids. The CDR3 here is CASRRDRFYGYTF. The CDR3 DNA reads TGTGCCAGCAGAAGGGACAGGTTCTATGGCTACACCTTC.

This clonotype was observed many times. This chain connects TRBV7-3 to TRBJ2-5; 8 bases fit TRBD2. V lost 5 bases and J lost 4; bases outside the gene matches: 9. The CDR3 loop spans 15 amino acids. The germline V gene encodes CDR1 SGHTA and CDR2 FQGTGA. As DNA, the CDR3 is TGTGCCAGCAGCCCGACTAGCGCAGAAGGAGAGACCCAGTACTTC. Its protein product is CASSPTSAEGETQYF.

In DNA, the CDR3 is TGTGCCAGCAGTGCCGAGAGCTCCTACAATGAGCAGTTCTTC. Protein product: CASSAESSYNEQFF. The chain is built from TRBV2 and TRBJ2-1; D not certain. The V and J ends lost 4 bases and 0 bases respectively, with 7 bases between them. This CDR3 is built from 14 residues. Germline-derived CDR1 and CDR2 are SNHLY and FYNNEI.

This clonotype was picked up many times. J is TRBJ2-3 and V is TRBV20-1; TRBD2 aligns across 9 bases. CDR3 length: 15 residues. The V segment lost 5 bases and the J segment 0 bases; nucleotides outside the gene matches: 6. The germline CDR1 and CDR2 sequences are DFQATT and SNEGSKA (reference sequence). The CDR3 loop reads CSALPTSGSTDTQYF. CDR3 nucleotide sequence: TGCAGTGCTCTGCCAACTAGCGGGAGCACAGATACGCAGTATTTT.

This clonotype was detected many times. V gene TRBV7-8 combines with J gene TRBJ1-5, with D unresolved. Trimming cost V 2 bases and J 1 base, with 12 bases left between them. The germline V gene has CDR1 SGHVS and CDR2 FQNEAQ. The CDR3 contains 16 residues. CDR3: CASSLSRSRSNQPQHF. CDR3 bases: TGTGCCAGCAGCTTATCCCGGTCAAGAAGCAATCAGCCCCAGCATTTT.

This clonotype was picked up many times. The J gene is TRBJ1-2, the V gene TRBV9; 8 bases line up with TRBD1. V lost 3 bases, J lost 7 bases, and 8 bases stayed unmatched. Looked up from germline, CDR1 is SGDLS and CDR2 is YYNGEE. This CDR3 region has 14 residues. CDR3 region: CASSALTGVGGYTF. CDR3 DNA sequence: TGTGCCAGCAGCGCCTTGACAGGGGTGGGTGGCTACACCTTC.

This clonotype turned up a few times. The rearrangement joins TRBV5-1 to TRBJ2-3; 8 bases are shared with TRBD1. The ends lost 7 bases at V and 3 bases at J; junction bases unmatched: 7. CDR1 is SGHRS, CDR2 YFSETQ, per germline. This CDR3 contains 14 residues. The CDR3 loop reads CASVAGGATDTQYF. The CDR3 DNA reads TGCGCCAGCGTCGCAGGGGGCGCGACAGATACGCAGTATTTT. Based on the CDR3 plus reference TRBV5-1 and TRBJ2-3, the full variable domain is KAGVTQTPRYLIKTRGQQVTLSCSPISGHRSVSWYQQTPGQGLQFLFEYFSETQRNKGNFPGRFSGRQFSNSRSEMNVSTLELGDSALYLCASVAGGATDTQYFGPGTRLTVL.

The rearrangement links TRBV6-5 to TRBJ1-5; possible D gene TRBD1, 6 bases. Germline-derived CDR1 and CDR2 are MNHEY and SVGAGI. The CDR3 sequence is 13 residues long. V lost 8 bases, J lost 7 bases, and 15 bases lay in between. DNA for the CDR3: TGTGCCAGCGCTACCAGGGGCGGCCAGCCCCAGCATTTT. Its translation: CASATRGGQPQHF.

This clonotype was counted ten times or more. The gene calls are TRBV10-1 and TRBJ2-5, with 7 bases that match TRBD1. The CDR3 has 17 residues. CDR1 WNHNN and CDR2 SYGVQD come from the germline V gene (reference sequence). V dropped 2 bases and J dropped 5; count of bases not matched to a gene: 14. CDR3 residues: CASSEGKGQTVLETQYF. The DNA for the CDR3 is TGCGCCAGCAGTGAGGGAAAGGGACAGACCGTTCTTGAGACCCAGTACTTC.

In this sample, this clonotype turned up many times. V and J are TRBV4-1 and TRBJ2-7; a weak D match, TRBD2 (6 bases). V was trimmed by 5 bases and J by 6 bases, leaving 20 bases between them. From germline, CDR1 is MGHRA and CDR2 YSYEKL. CDR3 length: 15 amino acids. CDR3 protein: CASSWDFHKGGEQYV. CDR3 coding DNA: TGCGCCAGCAGCTGGGACTTTCATAAGGGAGGCGAGCAGTACGTC.

This clonotype was detected many times. This chain joins TRBV7-9 and TRBJ2-5, with D perhaps matching TRBD1 (6 bases). This CDR3 region has 14 residues. Germline V lookup: CDR1 SEHNR, CDR2 FQNEAQ (reference sequence). Trimming left V 5 bases short and J 1 base short, with 11 bases between. The CDR3: CASSLTGFQETQYF. Here the CDR3 DNA reads TGTGCCAGCAGCCTCACAGGGTTCCAAGAGACCCAGTACTTC.

This clonotype was observed at least ten times. The V and J genes are TRBV27 and TRBJ2-3; D may be TRBD1 (6 bases). V lost 6 bases to trimming and J lost 3 bases, with 10 bases between them. The CDR3 has 13 residues. Germline assignment: CDR1 MNHEY and CDR2 SMNVEV (reference sequence). The CDR3 here is CASRPGTTDTQYF. In DNA, the CDR3 is TGTGCCAGCAGGCCTGGGACAACAGATACGCAGTATTTT.

This clonotype was detected a few times. This sequence joins TRBV5-1 and TRBJ2-5, with unresolved D. CDR1 SGHRS and CDR2 YFSETQ come from the germline V gene. The CDR3 sequence is 14 residues long. Between the trimmed V and J ends, which lost 2 bases and 5 bases, there was a span of 13 bases. CDR3 region: CASSFQDPQETQYF. The DNA of the CDR3 is TGCGCCAGCAGCTTTCAAGACCCGCAGGAGACCCAGTACTTC.

This clonotype was picked up a small number of times. The rearrangement uses TRBV11-3 and TRBJ1-3; D may be TRBD1 (6 bases). Trimming removed 5 bases from V and 0 bases from J, with 20 bases in between. The CDR3 is 18 residues long. Germline CDR1 reads SGHNT; CDR2 reads YENEEA. The CDR3 nucleotides are TGTGCCAGCAGCCTTAGGGGGATCCCGACAGTCTCTGGAAACACCATATATTTT. The encoded protein is CASSLRGIPTVSGNTIYF.

The table lists this clonotype with many counts. The rearrangement uses TRBV20-1 and TRBJ2-2, with TRBD2 matching over 9 bases. The CDR3 has 17 residues. Germline CDR1 and CDR2: DFQATT and SNEGSKA (reference sequence). CDR3 sequence reads: CSVAGTSRNANTGELFF. The CDR3 bases are TGCAGCGTTGCCGGGACTAGCCGAAATGCGAACACCGGGGAGCTGTTTTTT.

The sample holds many counts of this clonotype. A much bigger clone sits one base away, suggesting this may be a read error. The V and J genes are TRBV27 and TRBJ1-2; no definite D call. Per the germline V gene, CDR1 is MNHEY and CDR2 is SMNVEV (reference sequence). The CDR3 is 13 residues long. The CDR3 DNA sequence: TGTGCCATCCTTGATGCGGAGCAGTCACACTACCCCTTC. Translating gives CAILDAEQSHYPF.

This clonotype was picked up many times. This chain connects TRBV5-1 to TRBJ2-3; 7 nucleotides line up with TRBD2. This CDR3 region has 15 residues. V shed 1 base and J 0 bases; nucleotides not matched to a gene: 2. CDR1 is SGHRS and CDR2 is YFSETQ in the germline V gene. Here the CDR3 DNA reads TGCGCCAGCAGCTTGTCACTAGCGAGCACAGATACGCAGTATTTT. Protein: CASSLSLASTDTQYF.